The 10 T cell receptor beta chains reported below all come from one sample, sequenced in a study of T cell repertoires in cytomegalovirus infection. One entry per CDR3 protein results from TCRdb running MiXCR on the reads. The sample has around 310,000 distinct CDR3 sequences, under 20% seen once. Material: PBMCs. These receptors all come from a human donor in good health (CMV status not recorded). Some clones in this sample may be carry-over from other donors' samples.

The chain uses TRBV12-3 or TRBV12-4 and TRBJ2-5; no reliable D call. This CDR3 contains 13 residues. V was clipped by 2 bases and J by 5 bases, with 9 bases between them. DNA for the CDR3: TGTGCCAGCAGTTTAAACGAGGCGGAGACCCAGTACTTC. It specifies CASSLNEAETQYF.

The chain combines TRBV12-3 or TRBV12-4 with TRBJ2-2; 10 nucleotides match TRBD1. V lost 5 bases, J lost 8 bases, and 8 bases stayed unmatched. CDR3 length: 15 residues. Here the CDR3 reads CASSQRDRGWGELFF. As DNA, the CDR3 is TGTGCCAGCAGTCAACGGGACAGGGGTTGGGGGGAGCTGTTTTTT.

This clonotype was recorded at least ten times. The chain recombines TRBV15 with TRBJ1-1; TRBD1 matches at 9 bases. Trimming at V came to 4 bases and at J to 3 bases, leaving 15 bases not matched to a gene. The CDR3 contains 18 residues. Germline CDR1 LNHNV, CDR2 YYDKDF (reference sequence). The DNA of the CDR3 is TGTGCCACCAGCATCCGACCGGGACAGGGCCTTAGGGACACTGAAGCTTTCTTT. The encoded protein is CATSIRPGQGLRDTEAFF. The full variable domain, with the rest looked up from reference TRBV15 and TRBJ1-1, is DAMVIQNPRYQVTQFGKPVTLSCSQTLNHNVMYWYQQKSSQAPKLLFHYYDKDFNNEADTPDNFQSRRPNTSFCFLDIRSPGLGDTAMYLCATSIRPGQGLRDTEAFFGQGTRLTVV.

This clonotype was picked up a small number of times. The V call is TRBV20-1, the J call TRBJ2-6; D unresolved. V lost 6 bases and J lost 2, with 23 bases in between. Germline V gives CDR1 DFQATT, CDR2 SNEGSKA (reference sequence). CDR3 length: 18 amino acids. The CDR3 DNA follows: TGCAGTGCATATGTCCTAGAGATAGTACGGACTGGGGCCAACGTCCTGACTTTC. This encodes CSAYVLEIVRTGANVLTF.

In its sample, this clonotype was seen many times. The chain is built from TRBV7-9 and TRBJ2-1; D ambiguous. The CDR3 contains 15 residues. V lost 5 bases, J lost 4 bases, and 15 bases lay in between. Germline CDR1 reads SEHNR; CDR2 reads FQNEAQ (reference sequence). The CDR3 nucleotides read TGTGCCAGCAGCCAACTCATGGACGGTTACAATGAGCAGTTCTTC. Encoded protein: CASSQLMDGYNEQFF.

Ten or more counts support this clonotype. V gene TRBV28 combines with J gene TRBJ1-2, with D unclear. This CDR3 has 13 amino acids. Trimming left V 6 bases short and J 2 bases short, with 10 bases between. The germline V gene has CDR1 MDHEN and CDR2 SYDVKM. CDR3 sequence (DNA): TGTGCCAGCAGGAACGACGGGAACTATGGCTACACCTTC. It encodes CASRNDGNYGYTF.

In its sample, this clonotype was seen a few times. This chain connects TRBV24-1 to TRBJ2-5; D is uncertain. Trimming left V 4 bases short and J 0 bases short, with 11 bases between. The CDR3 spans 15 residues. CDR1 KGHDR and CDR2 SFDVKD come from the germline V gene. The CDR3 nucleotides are TGTGCCACCAGTGAGGGAAGCAGTAACCAAGAGACCCAGTACTTC. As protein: CATSEGSSNQETQYF.

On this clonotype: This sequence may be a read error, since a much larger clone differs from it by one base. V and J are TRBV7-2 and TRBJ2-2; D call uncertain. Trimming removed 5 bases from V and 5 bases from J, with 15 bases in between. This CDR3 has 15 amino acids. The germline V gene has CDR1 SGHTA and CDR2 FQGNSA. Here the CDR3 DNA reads TGTGCCAGCAGCCCAACAGTGGGCGTTACCGGGGAGCTGTTTTTT. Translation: CASSPTVGVTGELFF.

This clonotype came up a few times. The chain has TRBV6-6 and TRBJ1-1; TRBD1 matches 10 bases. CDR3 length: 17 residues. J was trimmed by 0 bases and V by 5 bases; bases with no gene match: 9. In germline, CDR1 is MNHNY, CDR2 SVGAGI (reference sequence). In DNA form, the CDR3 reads TGTGCCAGCAGTACGCGACAGGGGGCGGATTTGAACACTGAAGCTTTCTTT. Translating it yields CASSTRQGADLNTEAFF.

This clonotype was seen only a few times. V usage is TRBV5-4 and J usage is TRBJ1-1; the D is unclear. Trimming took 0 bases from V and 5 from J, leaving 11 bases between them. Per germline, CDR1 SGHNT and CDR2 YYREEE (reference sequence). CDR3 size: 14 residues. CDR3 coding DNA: TGTGCCAGCAGCTTGGGGGCGACGGGGACTGAAGCTTTCTTT. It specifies CASSLGATGTEAFF.